This T cell receptor (beta chain) was sequenced during a study of cytomegalovirus exposure and HLA in healthy donors. The CDR3 contains 16 residues. Trimming removed 4 bases from V and 4 bases from J; junction bases left unmatched: 6. The germline gives CDR1 SGDLS, CDR2 YYNGEE. PCR employed 60 Vbeta and 13 Jbeta primers. Profiling relied on immunoSEQ multiplex PCR, and the TCRdb table lists in-frame clones only, not all of them. The listing contains about 46,000 clones. The receptor was isolated from a woman aged 40 to 49 in good health and CMV-seronegative. The chain couples TRBV9 to TRBJ2-2; TRBD1 agrees at 11 bases. What was sequenced was PBMCs. The CDR3 reads CASSPRTGGPTGELFF. The CDR3 DNA reads as TGTGCCAGCAGCCCCAGGACAGGGGGCCCCACCGGGGAGCTGTTTTTT.